This T cell receptor beta chain emerged from a study of blood T cell repertoires in COVID-19. Germline V gene lookup returns CDR1 SGHRS and CDR2 YFSETQ. The CDR3 sequence is 15 residues long. After removal of 0 bases from V and 6 bases from J, the junction contained 6 bases not matched to a gene. Profiled with immunoSEQ multiplex PCR; TCRdb holds only in-frame clones, not every one. The table has 90,000 to 120,000 clones, roughly 90% seen once. This clone was observed once. Sequencing was carried out using peripheral blood. The chain combines TRBV5-1 with TRBJ2-7, with 10 bases identical to TRBD2. The receptor comes from a man between 35 and 55 years old with active or convalescent COVID-19. The CDR3 region is CASSLGLAGVFEQYF. The CDR3 region has the DNA TGCGCCAGCAGCTTGGGTCTAGCGGGAGTTTTCGAGCAGTACTTC.